These T cell receptor beta chains were read from a single sample in a study of shared T cell receptors in the human thymus. The data were produced by immunoSEQ multiplex PCR, yet TCRdb's version contains in-frame clones alone and is incomplete. The data contain about 660,000 clones, 88% of them singletons. Another study also made use of these data, one on human thymus T cells.

Sequences were obtained from thymocytes. The receptor source for this set is a boy under two years old with a congenital heart defect. Each CDR3 is given with its conserved first and last residue. The D gene is left open where the match is weak. Clone size is shown for a subset of rows, as once, few, many or a class of expanded clone.

TRBJ2-3,NA,TRBD2,TRBV9,CASSARGERETDTQYF,TGTGCCAGCAGCGCTAGGGGGGAGCGGGAGACAGATACGCAGTATTTT
TRBJ2-1,NA,TRBD1,TRBV11-2,CASSPDRGGDWEQFF,TGTGCCAGCAGCCCGGACAGGGGCGGGGATTGGGAGCAGTTCTTC
TRBJ1-5,NA,NA,TRBV25-1,CASSALYSNQPQHF,TGTGCCAGCAGTGCCCTCTATAGCAATCAGCCCCAGCATTTT
TRBJ2-7,NA,TRBD2,TRBV5-1,CASSLSVGLAGGEQYF,TGCGCCAGCAGCTTGTCGGTAGGACTAGCCGGGGGTGAGCAGTACTTC
TRBJ2-2,once,TRBD2,TRBV27,CASSRTSLGTGELFF,TGTGCCAGCAGTAGGACTAGTTTGGGCACCGGGGAGCTGTTTTTT
TRBJ2-3,NA,NA,TRBV2,CANTDSITTDTQYF,TGTGCCAACACGGACAGCATTACCACAGATACGCAGTATTTT
TRBJ1-5,NA,TRBD1,TRBV19,CASSTSGTGPHYSNQPQHF,TGTGCCAGTAGTACCTCCGGGACAGGGCCCCATTATAGCAATCAGCCCCAGCATTTT
TRBJ2-1,NA,NA,TRBV25-1,CASTSPATTYNEQFF,TGTGCCAGCACGTCACCCGCGACTACCTACAATGAGCAGTTCTTC
TRBJ1-2,NA,NA,TRBV6-1,CASSELPSIYTF,TGTGCCAGCAGTGAACTACCCTCCATTTACACCTTC
TRBJ1-2,NA,NA,TRBV21-1,CASSNPGQGAIWRYTF,TGTGCCAGCAGCAACCCGGGACAGGGGGCGATTTGGCGGTACACCTTC
TRBJ2-7,NA,NA,TRBV6-4,CASSDGGSWIPVISYEQYF,TGTGCCAGCAGTGACGGGGGGAGTTGGATCCCGGTGATCTCCTACGAGCAGTACTTC
TRBJ2-3,NA,NA,TRBV6-5,CASSYSHSGTDTQYF,TGTGCCAGCAGTTACTCCCATAGCGGCACAGATACGCAGTATTTT
TRBJ1-2,NA,TRBD1,TRBV15,CATSREWEARTGRWGNYGYTF,TGTGCCACCAGCAGAGAGTGGGAAGCCCGGACAGGCCGTTGGGGCAACTATGGCTACACCTTC
TRBJ2-7,NA,NA,TRBV6-1,CASPNREPGYEQYF,TGTGCCAGCCCCAACAGGGAACCGGGCTACGAGCAGTACTTC
TRBJ1-2,NA,NA,TRBV10-3,CAIKGRDPNYGYTF,TGTGCCATCAAAGGGAGGGACCCTAACTATGGCTACACCTTC
TRBJ2-7,few,TRBD1,TRBV28,CASSGPQQGADYEQYF,TGTGCCAGCAGCGGCCCACAACAGGGGGCGGACTACGAGCAGTACTTC
TRBJ2-3,NA,TRBD1,TRBV5-1,CASSLAFRTGQTDTQYF,TGCGCCAGCAGCTTGGCCTTTCGGACAGGTCAAACAGATACGCAGTATTTT
TRBJ2-5,NA,TRBD2,TRBV7-2,CASSFTSGQETQYF,TGTGCCAGCAGCTTTACTAGCGGACAAGAGACCCAGTACTTC
TRBJ1-5,once,NA,TRBV6-5,CASSRRVGSNQPQHF,TGTGCCAGCAGCCGCAGGGTCGGGAGCAATCAGCCCCAGCATTTT
TRBJ2-1,NA,TRBD1,TRBV28,CASSRPRPPGQGTYNEQFF,TGTGCCAGCAGCCGCCCCCGCCCCCCGGGACAGGGGACCTACAATGAGCAGTTCTTC
TRBJ2-7,NA,NA,TRBV27,CASSLSSPTEGASYEQYF,TGTGCCAGCAGTTTATCGTCCCCGACGGAGGGGGCCTCCTACGAGCAGTACTTC
TRBJ2-7,NA,NA,TRBV28,CASTPRWRDSPYEQYF,TGTGCCAGCACCCCAAGGTGGCGGGACAGCCCTTACGAGCAGTACTTC
TRBJ2-4,NA,NA,TRBV30,CAWVGKNIQYF,TGTGCCTGGGTCGGCAAAAACATTCAGTACTTC
TRBJ2-1,NA,TRBD1,TRBV7-7,CASSQGARKEQFF,TGTGCTAGCAGCCAGGGGGCGCGGAAAGAGCAGTTCTTC
TRBJ2-7,NA,NA,TRBV28,CASSLWDTTYEQYF,TGTGCCAGCAGTTTATGGGACACTACCTACGAGCAGTACTTC
TRBJ1-2,NA,NA,TRBV6-5,CASSYAEGNYGYTF,TGTGCCAGCAGTTACGCCGAGGGAAACTATGGCTACACCTTC
TRBJ2-6,NA,NA,TRBV5-4,CASSPGVASGANVLTF,TGTGCCAGCAGCCCGGGAGTCGCCTCTGGGGCCAACGTCCTGACTTTC
TRBJ2-5,NA,NA,TRBV12-1,CASSPDWLAGETQYF,TGTGCCAGCAGCCCCGACTGGCTAGCGGGAGAGACCCAGTACTTC
TRBJ2-1,NA,NA,TRBV5-4,CASSLSGNEQFF,TGTGCCAGCAGCTTGTCAGGAAATGAGCAGTTCTTC
TRBJ2-3,NA,NA,TRBV7-8,CASSLAWGGAYQYF,TGTGCCAGCAGCTTAGCATGGGGGGGGGCTTACCAGTATTTT
TRBJ2-7,NA,NA,TRBV28,CASSLPGYEQYF,TGTGCCAGCAGTTTACCGGGCTACGAGCAGTACTTC
TRBJ1-2,NA,NA,TRBV5-4,CASSLKTRTDYGYTF,TGTGCCAGCAGCTTGAAGACACGGACTGACTATGGCTACACCTTC
TRBJ2-5,NA,TRBD2,TRBV4-1,CASSQVKTRREGQGQETQYF,TGCGCCAGCAGCCAAGTTAAGACTAGACGGGAGGGCCAGGGGCAAGAGACCCAGTACTTC
TRBJ2-2,NA,NA,TRBV28,CASSLRLGVARTGELFF,TGTGCCAGCAGTTTACGGCTAGGGGTGGCGAGGACCGGGGAGCTGTTTTTT
TRBJ2-7,NA,NA,TRBV10-2,CASSENRERYEQYF,TGCGCCAGCAGTGAGAACCGGGAGAGGTACGAGCAGTACTTC
TRBJ2-7,NA,NA,TRBV6-5,CASDRQWDFYEQYF,TGTGCCAGCGACCGACAGTGGGACTTCTACGAGCAGTACTTC
TRBJ2-7,NA,TRBD1,TRBV5-1,CASSSGTGWYEQYF,TGCGCCAGCAGCAGCGGGACAGGGTGGTACGAGCAGTACTTC
TRBJ2-7,few,NA,TRBV6-1,CASSERVREGEQYF,TGTGCCAGCAGTGAAAGGGTTCGTGAGGGCGAGCAGTACTTC
TRBJ2-5,once,NA,TRBV28,CASRDSTGSQETQYF,TGTGCCAGCAGAGACTCCACAGGGTCTCAAGAGACCCAGTACTTC
TRBJ1-2,NA,NA,TRBV18,CASSPDATDRYGYTF,TGTGCCAGCTCACCGGATGCGACAGACCGCTATGGCTACACCTTC
TRBJ2-4,NA,TRBD2,TRBV4-1,CASSQDLLLAGLPWGNIQYF,TGCGCCAGCAGCCAAGATCTTTTACTAGCGGGACTACCCTGGGGAAACATTCAGTACTTC
TRBJ1-4,NA,TRBD1,TRBV28,CASSFRGQGCNEKLFF,TGTGCCAGCAGCTTCCGAGGACAGGGCTGTAATGAAAAACTGTTTTTT
TRBJ2-6,NA,NA,TRBV15,CATSRDPGAGANVLTF,TGTGCCACCAGCAGAGATCCGGGTGCTGGGGCCAACGTCCTGACTTTC
TRBJ1-1,NA,NA,TRBV7-9,CASSTDREAFF,TGTGCCAGCAGCACCGACAGGGAAGCTTTCTTT
TRBJ2-5,NA,TRBD2,TRBV6-5,CASSELADQETQYF,TGTGCCAGCAGCGAACTAGCGGACCAAGAGACCCAGTACTTC
TRBJ2-1,once,TRBD1,TRBV28,CASRPRDRSHNEQFF,TGTGCCAGCCGACCCCGGGACAGGTCTCACAATGAGCAGTTCTTC
TRBJ2-1,NA,TRBD2,TRBV11-3,CASSLEPLAGGGVWNEQFF,TGTGCCAGCAGCTTAGAACCCCTAGCGGGAGGAGGGGTGTGGAATGAGCAGTTCTTC
TRBJ2-1,NA,TRBD1,TRBV28,CASSSGGRGNEQFF,TGTGCCAGCAGTTCAGGGGGTAGGGGCAATGAGCAGTTCTTC
TRBJ2-3,NA,NA,TRBV10-3,CAINSDRTDTQYF,TGTGCCATCAATAGCGACCGCACAGATACGCAGTATTTT
TRBJ2-2,NA,TRBD1,TRBV4-3,CASSQDWTGITGELFF,TGCGCCAGCAGCCAAGATTGGACAGGGATCACCGGGGAGCTGTTTTTT
TRBJ2-7,NA,TRBD1,TRBV4-3,CASSQVMGQQEPYEQYF,TGCGCCAGCAGCCAAGTGATGGGACAGCAAGAACCCTACGAGCAGTACTTC
TRBJ2-3,NA,TRBD2,TRBV27,CASSFRTSGRSDTQYF,TGTGCCAGCAGTTTTCGAACTAGCGGGAGGTCCGATACGCAGTATTTT
TRBJ1-4,NA,TRBD1,TRBV29-1,CSAVGGMSNEKLFF,TGCAGCGCAGTAGGGGGCATGAGTAATGAAAAACTGTTTTTT
TRBJ2-4,NA,NA,TRBV11-2,CASSPVGTSVIAKNIQYF,TGTGCCAGCAGCCCAGTGGGGACAAGTGTTATAGCCAAAAACATTCAGTACTTC